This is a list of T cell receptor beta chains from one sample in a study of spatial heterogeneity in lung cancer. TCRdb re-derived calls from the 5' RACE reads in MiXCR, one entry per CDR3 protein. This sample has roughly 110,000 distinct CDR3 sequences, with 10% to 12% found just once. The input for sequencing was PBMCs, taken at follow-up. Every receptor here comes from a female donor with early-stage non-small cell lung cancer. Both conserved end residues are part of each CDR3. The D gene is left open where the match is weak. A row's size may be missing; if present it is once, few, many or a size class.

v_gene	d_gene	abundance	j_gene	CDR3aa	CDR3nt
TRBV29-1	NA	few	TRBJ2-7	CSAGTGSYEQYF	TGCAGCGCGGGGACTGGGTCCTACGAGCAGTACTTC
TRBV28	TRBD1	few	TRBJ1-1	CASSSHGQGRDTEAFF	TGTGCCAGCAGTTCACACGGACAGGGACGGGACACTGAAGCTTTCTTT
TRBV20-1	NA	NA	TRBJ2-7	CSARDGARGHLYEQYF	TGCAGTGCTAGAGATGGGGCTCGCGGCCACCTCTACGAGCAGTACTTC
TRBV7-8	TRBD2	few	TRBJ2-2	CASSDAVRGLAGGLSTGELFF	TGTGCCAGCAGCGACGCCGTGAGGGGACTAGCGGGAGGTTTGAGCACCGGGGAGCTGTTTTTT
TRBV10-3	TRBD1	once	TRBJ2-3	CAITGQGTDTQYF	TGTGCCATCACCGGACAGGGCACAGATACGCAGTATTTT
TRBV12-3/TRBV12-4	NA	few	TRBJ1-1	CASSFPYTNTEAFF	TGTGCCAGCAGTTTTCCGTACACAAACACTGAAGCTTTCTTT
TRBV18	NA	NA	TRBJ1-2	CASSPGGNYGYTF	TGTGCCAGCTCACCCGGCGGGAACTATGGCTACACCTTC
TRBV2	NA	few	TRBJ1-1	CASSFTGGDTEAFF	TGTGCCAGCAGTTTTACAGGTGGGGACACTGAAGCTTTCTTT
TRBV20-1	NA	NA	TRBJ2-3	CSARPPVGLSTDTQYF	TGCAGTGCTAGGCCCCCGGTTGGGCTCAGCACAGATACGCAGTATTTT
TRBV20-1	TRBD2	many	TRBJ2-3	CSASAREGQDTQYF	TGCAGTGCTTCTGCGCGGGAGGGCCAAGATACGCAGTATTTT
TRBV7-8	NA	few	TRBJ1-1	CASSLDLGDTEAFF	TGTGCCAGCAGCTTAGATCTGGGGGACACTGAAGCTTTCTTT
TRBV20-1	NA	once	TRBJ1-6	CSTSPIRDNSPLHF	TGCAGTACTAGCCCGATCAGGGATAATTCACCCCTCCACTTT
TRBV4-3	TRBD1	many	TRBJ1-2	CASSLNSGGTGYTF	TGCGCCAGCAGCCTAAACTCAGGGGGCACTGGCTACACCTTC
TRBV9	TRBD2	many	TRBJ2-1	CASSVALPKREDRDDEQFF	TGTGCCAGCAGCGTAGCCCTTCCTAAGCGGGAGGACCGGGACGATGAGCAGTTCTTC